Shown below are 10 T cell receptor beta chains from a single sample sequenced in a study of blood T cell repertoires in COVID-19. Repertoires were generated with immunoSEQ multiplex PCR, while TCRdb's copy carries only in-frame clones and drops some. The sample has around 400,000 clones; approximately 91% are singletons. Source material: PBMCs or T cells enriched from blood (not recorded which). The receptors come from a woman in her 40s who had been exposed to COVID-19.

This clone was seen just once. The identical CDR3 is also encoded by other nucleotide sequences in the sample. The chain carries TRBV19 and TRBJ1-6; possibly TRBD1 for D (5 bases). The V and J ends lost 4 bases and 5 bases respectively, with 9 bases between them. In germline, CDR1 is LNHDA, CDR2 SQIVND (reference sequence). The CDR3 extends over 14 amino acids. CDR3 in amino acids: CASSTQGDNSPLHF. The CDR3 DNA sequence: TGTGCCAGTAGTACCCAGGGCGATAATTCACCCCTCCACTTT.

This chain uses TRBV3-1 (or the pseudogene TRBV3-2) with TRBJ1-2; perhaps TRBD1 as D (6 bases). The germline V and J ends were trimmed by 0 bases and 5 bases, with 16 bases remaining between them. The CDR3 runs 16 residues. From germline, CDR1 is LGHDT and CDR2 YNNKEL (reference sequence). The CDR3 protein is CASSQESGAPRYGYTF. CDR3 nucleotides: TGTGCCAGCAGCCAAGAGTCAGGGGCGCCTAGGTATGGCTACACCTTC.

The chain is built from TRBV19 and TRBJ2-1; no reliable D call. Germline CDR1 is LNHDA and CDR2 is SQIVND (reference sequence). V gave up 5 bases and J gave up 10 bases, with 12 bases separating them. This CDR3 contains 12 residues. CDR3 nucleotides: TGTGCCAGTAGTTCTTGGTCCGGGGAGCAGTTCTTC. It specifies CASSSWSGEQFF.

The count of this clone is one. The genes are TRBV5-1 and TRBJ2-7, with D tentatively TRBD2 (5 bases). Between the trimmed V and J ends, which lost 0 bases and 4 bases, there was a span of 11 bases. The CDR3 sequence is 14 residues long. The germline CDR1 and CDR2 sequences are SGHRS and YFSETQ. The CDR3 DNA sequence: TGCGCCAGCAGCTTGGCTGGCAGCGGTTACGAGCAGTACTTC. Translated: CASSLAGSGYEQYF.

V gene TRBV19 combines with J gene TRBJ1-5; D ambiguous. This CDR3 has 18 amino acids. Per the germline V gene, CDR1 is LNHDA and CDR2 is SQIVND (reference sequence). Trimming cost V 3 bases and J 0 bases, with 18 bases left between them. The CDR3 loop reads CASSIFRPLGGSNQPQHF. CDR3 sequence (DNA): TGTGCCAGTAGTATCTTCCGGCCTTTAGGCGGTAGCAATCAGCCCCAGCATTTT.

The gene calls are TRBV19 and TRBJ2-7, with 8 nucleotides matching TRBD1. The CDR3 sequence is 14 residues long. CDR1 and CDR2 (germline): LNHDA, SQIVND (reference sequence). The junction had 13 bases not matched to a gene; V was cut back by 10 bases and J by 5 bases. The CDR3 DNA reads as TGTGCCACCGCATACCCCGGGACAGGAGACGAGCAGTACTTC. It yields the protein CATAYPGTGDEQYF.

This clone has only a few counts. V usage is TRBV3-1 (or the pseudogene TRBV3-2) and J usage is TRBJ2-1; a weak D match, TRBD2 (6 bases). The CDR3 consists of 16 residues. V gave up 1 base and J gave up 2 bases, with 12 bases separating them. CDR1 is LGHDT and CDR2 is YNNKEL in the germline V gene (reference sequence). The CDR3 bases are TGTGCCAGCAGCCAAGTAGGCGGGGCGGCCTACAATGAGCAGTTCTTC. It is translated as CASSQVGGAAYNEQFF.

The chain recombines TRBV15 with TRBJ2-7; 7 nucleotides line up with TRBD1. The trim removed 3 bases at V and 3 bases at J, leaving 2 bases unmatched. The CDR3 sequence is 13 residues long. Germline CDR1 and CDR2: LNHNV and YYDKDF (reference sequence). The CDR3 here is CATSRGQLYEQYF. In DNA form, the CDR3 reads TGTGCCACCAGCAGGGGACAGCTCTACGAGCAGTACTTC.

V is TRBV11-3 and J is TRBJ2-1, with TRBD1 matching over 9 bases. V lost 5 bases, J lost 4 bases, and 6 bases stayed unmatched. This CDR3 has 15 residues. CDR1 is SGHNT and CDR2 is YENEEA in the germline V gene. CDR3 region: CASSEGGQGYNEQFF. CDR3 nucleotides: TGTGCCAGCAGCGAGGGGGGACAGGGATACAATGAGCAGTTCTTC.

The chain joins TRBV7-6 to TRBJ1-2, with 8 nucleotides matching TRBD1. V lost 5 bases and J lost 8; bases outside the gene matches: 10. CDR3 size: 14 residues. Germline V lookup: CDR1 SGHVS, CDR2 FNYEAQ. The CDR3 is CASSSFDRGKGYTF. CDR3 DNA sequence: TGTGCCAGCAGCAGTTTCGACAGGGGCAAAGGCTACACCTTC.